Ten or more counts support the clone carrying this TCR beta chain. Its antigen is as yet unknown. TCRdb used MiXCR to reprocess the reads, holding one entry per CDR3 protein. The profile shows hundreds of thousands of distinct CDR3 sequences, 20% to 30% of them singletons. The CDR3 loop spans 17 amino acids. With 3 bases removed from V and 3 bases from J, the gap between germline ends came to 18 bases. Germline V gene sequence: CDR1 MDHEN, CDR2 SYDVKM. This sample was included in a study of T cell repertoires in cytomegalovirus infection. For the study at large: Shared public TCR beta signatures pointed to both CMV infection and a matching HLA type.

Study conclusions and caveats: Individuals carrying CMV plus the relevant HLA were identified by cumulative frequency of public TCR beta families. Dominating the ex vivo response were TCR beta clonotypes that were CMV-specific and HLA-C-restricted.

The source material was CD8+ T cells from PBMCs. The J gene is TRBJ2-1, the V gene TRBV28; D is possibly TRBD1 (5 bases). The source of this sequence is a human donor in good health (CMV status not recorded). Some clones in this sample may be carry-over from other donors' samples. CDR3 residues: CASSLSRARLYYNEQFF. CDR3 bases: TGTGCCAGCAGTTTGAGCAGGGCGCGGCTTTACTACAATGAGCAGTTCTTC.